Below, one TCR beta chain is given with its context. Its antigen is not known. This CDR3 is 14 amino acids long. V lost 6 bases to trimming and J lost 1 base, with 12 bases between them. CDR1 is MNHEY, CDR2 SMNVEV, per germline (reference sequence). Noted time point: cycle 4 day 1 (C4D1), after five to seven weeks of nivolumab. Autologous stem cell transplantation was followed by relapse in every patient, and brentuximab vedotin exposure varied. From thawed PBMCs, CD4+ T cells were purified using magnetic negative selection. TCRdb's copy holds only in-frame clones and misses some; the assay was immunoSEQ multiplex PCR. The data show almost 30,000 clones, with roughly 80% seen just once and around 0.6% held by the top ten. This specimen comes from a study of PD-1 blockade in classical Hodgkin lymphoma. Across the whole study: Nivolumab 3 mg/kg was given intravenously every 2 weeks.

Whole-study results and caveats: Diversity in CD4+ TCRs, unlike that measured in CD8+ TCRs, had risen significantly by C4D1. Patients starting nivolumab less than 1 year after ASCT had lower diversity and were excluded from later analyses. Newly diagnosed and completely responding patients shared comparable baseline diversity.

V gene TRBV27 combines with J gene TRBJ1-1, with D perhaps matching TRBD1 (5 bases). Material: CD4+ T cells from blood, obtained before the fourth cycle of nivolumab. The sequence derives from a human donor with classical Hodgkin lymphoma. The CDR3 loop is CASRGYRRNTEAFF. The CDR3 coding sequence is TGTGCCAGCAGGGGGTACAGGAGGAACACTGAAGCTTTCTTT.